This TCR beta chain stems from a study of cytomegalovirus exposure and HLA in healthy donors. Sequencing was performed with immunoSEQ multiplex PCR; in TCRdb, only in-frame clones are kept and a portion is missing. The repertoire holds about 82,000 clones, with 90% to 95% as singletons. The study, taken as a whole, reports: With high specificity and sensitivity, the classifier reportedly diagnosed cytomegalovirus status.

The CDR3 has 14 residues. With 1 base removed from V and 5 bases from J, the gap between germline ends came to 12 bases. In germline, CDR1 is LNHDA, CDR2 SQIVND (reference sequence). With respect to this clone: Its cognate antigen is unknown.

Sequenced material: PBMCs. The origin of this receptor is a man aged 18-30 years in good health and CMV-seronegative. The chain employs TRBV19 and TRBJ2-7; D is perhaps TRBD2 (6 bases). The chain's CDR3 is CASSIVEGRNEQYF. The CDR3 nucleotides are TGTGCCAGTAGTATAGTCGAGGGGAGGAACGAGCAGTACTTC.